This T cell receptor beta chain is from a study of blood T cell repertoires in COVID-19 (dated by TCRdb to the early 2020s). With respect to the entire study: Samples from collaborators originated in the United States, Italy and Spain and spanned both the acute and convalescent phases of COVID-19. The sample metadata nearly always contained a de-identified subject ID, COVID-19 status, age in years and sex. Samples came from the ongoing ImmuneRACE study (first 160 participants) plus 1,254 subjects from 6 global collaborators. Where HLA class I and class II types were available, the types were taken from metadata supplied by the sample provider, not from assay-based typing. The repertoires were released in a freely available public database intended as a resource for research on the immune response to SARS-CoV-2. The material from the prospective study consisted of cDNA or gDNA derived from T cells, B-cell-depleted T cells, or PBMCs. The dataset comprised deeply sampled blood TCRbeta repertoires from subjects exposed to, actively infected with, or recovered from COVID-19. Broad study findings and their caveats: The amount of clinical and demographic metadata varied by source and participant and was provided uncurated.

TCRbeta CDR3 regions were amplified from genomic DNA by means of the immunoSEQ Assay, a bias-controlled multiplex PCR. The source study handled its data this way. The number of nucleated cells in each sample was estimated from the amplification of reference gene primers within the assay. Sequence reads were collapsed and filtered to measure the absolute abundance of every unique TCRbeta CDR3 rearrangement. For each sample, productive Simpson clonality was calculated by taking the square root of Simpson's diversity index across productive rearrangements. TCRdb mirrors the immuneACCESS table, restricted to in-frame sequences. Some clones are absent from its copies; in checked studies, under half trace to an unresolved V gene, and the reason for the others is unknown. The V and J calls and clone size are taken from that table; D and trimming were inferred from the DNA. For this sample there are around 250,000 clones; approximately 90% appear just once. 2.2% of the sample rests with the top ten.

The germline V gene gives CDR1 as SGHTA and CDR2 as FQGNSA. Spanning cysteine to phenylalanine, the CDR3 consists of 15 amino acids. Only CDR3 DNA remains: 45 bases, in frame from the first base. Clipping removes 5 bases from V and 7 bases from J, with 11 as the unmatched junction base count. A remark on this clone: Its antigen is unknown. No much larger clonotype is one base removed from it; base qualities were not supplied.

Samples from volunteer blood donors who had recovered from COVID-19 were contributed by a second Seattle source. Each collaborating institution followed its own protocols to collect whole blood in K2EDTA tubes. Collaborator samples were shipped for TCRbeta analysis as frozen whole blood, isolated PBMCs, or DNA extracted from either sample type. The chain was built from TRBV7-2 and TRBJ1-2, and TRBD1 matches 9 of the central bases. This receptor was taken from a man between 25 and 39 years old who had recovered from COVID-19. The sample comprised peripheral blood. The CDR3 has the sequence CASSQQLDRGGGYTF. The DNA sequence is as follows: TGTGCCAGCAGCCAACAATTGGACAGGGGAGGTGGCTACACCTTC.